Included here is one T cell receptor beta chain sequence, with context. Its antigen is currently unknown. The data are from a study of early stage breast cancer tumors. General study points: Commonly generated sequences made up most enriched TCRB sequences shared between patients. Blood repertoires resembled normal breast more than tumor. Compared with adjacent normal breast tissue, tumors showed around 2.7-fold greater T cell density and higher clonality.

V lost 2 bases, J lost 4 bases, and 11 bases lay in between. The CDR3 is 14 residues long. CDR1 and CDR2 from the germline V gene are SGHTA and FQGNSA. Each sample had two DNA replicates, 0.5 ug blood or approximately 1.5 ug tissue. TCRdb's copy holds only in-frame clones and misses some; the assay was immunoSEQ multiplex PCR. The sample lists around 13,000 clones; roughly three quarters were seen once. The receptor was isolated from a person between 50 and 60 years old with breast cancer. This chain uses TRBV7-2 with TRBJ1-2; tentative D call: TRBD1 (6 bases). Sequencing was carried out using normal breast tissue next to the tumor. This chain's CDR3 is CASSLHREGYGYTF. CDR3 nucleotide sequence: TGTGCCAGCAGCTTACACAGGGAGGGCTATGGCTACACCTTC.